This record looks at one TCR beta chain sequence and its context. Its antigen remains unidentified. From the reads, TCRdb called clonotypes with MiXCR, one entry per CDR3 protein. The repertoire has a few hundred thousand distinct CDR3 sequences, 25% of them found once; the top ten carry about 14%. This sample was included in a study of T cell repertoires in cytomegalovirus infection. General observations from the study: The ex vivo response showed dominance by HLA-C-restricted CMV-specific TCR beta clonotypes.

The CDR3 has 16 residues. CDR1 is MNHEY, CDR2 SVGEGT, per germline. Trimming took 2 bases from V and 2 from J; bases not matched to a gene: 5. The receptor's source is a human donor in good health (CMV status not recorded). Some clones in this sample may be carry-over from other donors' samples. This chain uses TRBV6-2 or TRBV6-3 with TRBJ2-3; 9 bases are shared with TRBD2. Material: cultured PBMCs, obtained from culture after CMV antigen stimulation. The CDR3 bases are TGTGCCAGCAGTTACCGACTAGCGGAAATCACAGATACGCAGTATTTT. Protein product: CASSYRLAEITDTQYF.